This T cell receptor (beta chain) originates from a study of cytomegalovirus exposure and HLA in healthy donors listed by TCRdb under 2017. The study in broad terms: According to an earlier analysis of 550 to 750 of the donors, about 179 million T cells yielded 90 million to 130 million unique TCR beta sequences and 276 Gb of sequence data. Alongside the repertoire data, information on donor age, sex, ethnicity and CMV serostatus was compiled. To predict cytomegalovirus infection status, the study brought together high-throughput TCR immunosequencing, statistical association of individual TCRs with disease status, and machine learning. Among over 350 genotyped donors of the cohort, an average of around 240,000 unique TCR beta nucleotide sequences were sequenced per donor, roughly a sixth of them non-productive. Rather than using new phenotypic data, the later analysis identified candidate immune exposures from TCR beta sequences and from how often those sequences occurred across donors. Every discovery cohort repertoire had been produced on one sequencing platform. A later genetic analysis took genome-wide SNP genotypes for about 65% of the roughly 670 donors and used that subset as a discovery cohort. To decide whether each TCR beta V gene segment behaved as functional or pseudogenic, an earlier analysis of approximately 600 of the donors relied on high-throughput TCR beta sequencing. Using immunosequencing, the study profiled T cell repertoires from 500 to 800 subjects and related those repertoires to cytomegalovirus serostatus. In addition to the first cohort of approximately 650 subjects, a separate validation cohort of 100 to 150 different subjects was used. Of the 350 to 450 genotyped donors, 75% to 85% were placed in the genetic ancestry cluster associated with self-reported Caucasian donors. Roughly 5 DR-DQ haplotypes were handled as single units for association and clustering, since linkage in the cohort was strong. HLA typing covered class I and class II loci at four-digit resolution. The study aimed to test whether cataloging public T cell receptors could reveal signatures of past pathogen exposure. To study patterns of TCR occurrence, a later analysis re-analyzed previously published TCR beta repertoires from around 700 donors and added high-resolution HLA genotyping. The number of typed donors differed by locus: about 620-640 for A, B, C, DRB1 and DQB1; roughly 510 for DQA1; around 610 for DPA1; and approximately 450 for DPB1. An early release that covered several hundred HLA-typed donors contained approximately 290 gigabases of sequencing data and tens of millions of unique TCR sequences.

The cohort comprised fewer than 700 healthy bone marrow donors. At the time of sampling, all cohort members were nominally healthy, though unrecorded immune exposures were likely present. Of the approximately 670 cohort members, about 280 had positive CMV serostatus and approximately 360 had negative CMV serostatus, and CMV serostatus was not recorded for the donor. A peripheral blood sample was collected from each donor, and TCR beta sequencing was performed on peripheral blood mononuclear cells. The Qiagen DNeasy Blood Extraction Kit was used to extract genomic DNA from the blood cell samples. From V the trimming removes 2 bases and from J it removes 0 bases, while the gene matches leave 4 bases of the junction unaccounted for. Counted from cysteine to phenylalanine, this CDR3 has 16 amino acids. CDR3 DNA is the only sequence kept; it has 48 bases, read in frame from the first base. From a lookup of the germline V gene, CDR1 and CDR2 are MGHRA and YSYEKL.

As to this clone: Its antigen is unknown. It has no much larger one-base neighbor in the sample; base qualities were not kept.

Points the paper makes about the study in general: A later genetic analysis reported fewer N-insertions in productive TCRs among donors in an Asian-associated ancestry cluster than the approximately 700-donor mean. In the study, around 160 TCR beta chains were listed as associated with cytomegalovirus. In a later analysis, most CMV-associated TCR beta chains were found to appear HLA-restricted, with HLA associations seemingly driven largely by CMV exposure. In a later analysis, several top co-occurrence clusters were reported to appear linked to parvovirus B19, influenza, CMV and Epstein-Barr virus. The only immune exposure information available for the cohort was CMV serostatus. Three of the identified cytomegalovirus-associated TCR beta chains were confirmed in vitro to be specific for cytomegalovirus antigens. Roughly uniform sequencing depth across donors was assumed in presence/absence analyses, although this assumption may not hold. At a false discovery rate of 0.05, a later analysis linked around 15,000 TCR beta sequences to specific HLA alleles. Because counts were too low, seventeen rarely observed V segments, including chromosome 9 orphons, were excluded from the earlier analysis of around 590 of the donors. In a later analysis, TCR association rates were found to vary across HLA loci, with the most associated TCRs seen for DRB1 alleles and the fewest for HLA-C alleles. A further reported finding was that TCR beta sequences accurately predicted the HLA-A and HLA-B alleles for most subjects in the first cohort. A group of highly shared sequence variants was considered likely to be a technical artifact of the sequencing pipeline. Broadly in line with IMGT annotations, most TCR beta V segments showed up in productive rearrangements about 87% or about 30% of the time in an earlier analysis of 450 to 600 of the donors. Because HLA typing was unavailable for some donors at each locus, only the typed subset was used in association tests. While some public TCRs were present in many individuals, most TCR sequences turned up only very rarely across donors. It was suggested by the authors that the approach could potentially be generalized to other disease states and immunological phenotypes. Linkage disequilibrium might explain the correlated functional status among segregating V segments, but an unknown experimental factor could not be excluded. Cytomegalovirus status was reported to be diagnosed by the classifier with high specificity and sensitivity in both the original and validation cohorts. Some IMGT-functional V segments, including TRBV6-2 and TRBV6-3, could not be distinguished by the 87-base-pair reads and were therefore excluded. Compared with equally common non-associated chains, HLA-associated TCR beta chains in a later analysis were more clonally expanded and had lower generation probabilities. In this cohort, only TCR beta chains were sequenced, and detectable features were limited by the absence of alpha or paired-chain data. V-gene and J-gene trimming of TCR beta chains was associated with a missense DCLRE1C variant in a later genetic analysis, and the association was replicated in an independent cohort. Strong co-occurrence of HLA alleles, especially DR and DQ, made assigning TCR associations to individual alleles difficult.

Library generation was performed with the immunoSEQ multiplex PCR assay. A mixture of 60 forward primers for TCR Vbeta segments and 13 reverse primers for TCR Jbeta segments was used in the multiplex PCR. The CDR3 region of rearranged TCR beta genes was amplified from genomic DNA by a multiplex PCR assay. Amplified TCR beta libraries were sequenced as 87-base-pair reads on the Illumina HiSeq System. The study's processing was this. Across the 666 repertoires, a later analysis counted roughly 77 million unique TCR beta chains, 8.5 million to 12 million of which were shared by at least two donors. Raw reads were error-corrected and collapsed into unique sequences by a nearest-neighbor algorithm in which closely related sequences were merged to remove PCR and sequencing errors. Alignment of CDR3 sequences to IMGT reference sequences was used to assign V, D and J gene segments. For a sequence to be retained, a match of at least six nucleotides was required to both a V gene segment and a J gene segment. A rearrangement counted as productive if the CDR3 had no stop codons and remained in frame with V and J, and every other rearrangement counted as non-productive. Following IMGT convention, CDR3 was defined as the stretch from the second conserved V-encoded cysteine up to the conserved J-encoded phenylalanine. The earlier analysis of about 640 of the donors excluded any sequence lacking an unambiguous match to a single V gene segment. In an earlier analysis of 450 to 700 of the donors, V segments were called functional above 56.7% productive rearrangements and were called segregating when the between-donor standard deviation exceeded 5%. A statistical classification framework was built to diagnose cytomegalovirus status from the catalog of TCR beta chain sequences. V and J gene assignment, in a later analysis, came from comparing TCR nucleotide sequences with IMGT/GENE-DB human TR gene sequences. Using the TCRdist pipeline, a later analysis assigned CDR3 sequences along with most-parsimonious VDJ recombination scenarios. A later analysis defined each TCR beta chain by its CDR3 amino acid sequence plus V-gene family, and excluded reads lacking a unique V-gene family. As a way to deal with suspected cross-contamination and a sequencing artifact, a later analysis dropped roughly 600 nucleotide sequences that were highly shared and had low generation probability. A later analysis calculated a clonal expansion index for each public chain from normalized within-repertoire ranks of inferred template counts. In a later analysis, generation probabilities were computed using a VDJ recombination model fitted to out-of-frame rearrangements, and the results were checked against IGoR. In a later analysis, hypergeometric tests were used to score TCR-TCR, TCR-HLA and TCR-CMV co-occurrence, with a repertoire-size bias correction applied to TCR pairs. False discovery rates were estimated in a later analysis by permuting HLA or CMV assignments 20 times. In a later analysis, co-occurring TCRs were grouped using DBSCAN, with TCRdist sequence similarity added in when clustering inside HLA-allele-positive subsets. Co-occurrence clustering excluded repertoires with fewer than 30,000 or more than 120,000 public chains, plus five with anomalous nucleotide sharing. TCRdb re-hosts the immuneACCESS table, in-frame sequences only. Its copies lack some clones; in the studies checked, an unresolved V gene accounts for under half of them, and the cause for the rest is not known. That table furnishes V, J and clone size, whereas the DNA furnished D and trimming. In all, the sample holds about 130,000 clones, and approximately 72% of those were seen once. The ten largest clones take up about 3% of the sample.

The chain joins TRBV4-1 to TRBJ2-7; 10 nucleotides in the junction match TRBD1. The clonotype originates from a human donor in good health. The sample comprised PBMCs. The nucleotide sequence reads TGCGCCAGCAGCCAACTTGGGACAGGGGCCTCCTACGAGCAGTACTTC. Its protein product is CASSQLGTGASYEQYF.